A single T cell receptor (beta chain) is shown here with its context. Its specificity is not known. The data are from a study of OX40 agonist ivuxolimab in advanced cancers. Study-level results: Low clonal expansion, among the lowest seen, marked partial responders at 0.1-3.0 mg/kg. Within 6 weeks, CD4+ and CD8+ blood T cells expanded clonally at 0.1 to 3.0 mg/kg. It was not determined which antigens were specifically recognized by the peripheral T cells that had undergone clonal expansion.

Germline V gene lookup returns CDR1 SGHVS and CDR2 FQNEAQ. Trimming stripped 4 bases from V and 4 bases from J, with 11 bases between. The CDR3 is 13 residues long. Only in-frame clones appear in the TCRdb table, and some are missing; sequencing was by immunoSEQ multiplex PCR. The table has roughly 92,000 clones, more than 85% seen once. The chain combines TRBV7-8 with TRBJ2-7, with unresolved D. The sequence was collected from an adult with an advanced solid tumor such as melanoma, head and neck, liver or kidney cancer. The specimen was CD4+ or CD8+ T cells sorted from blood, collected in a trial of the OX40 agonist ivuxolimab. CDR3 coding DNA: TGTGCCAGCAGCTCTTCCGTGGGGTACGAGCAGTACTTC. This encodes CASSSSVGYEQYF.